This T cell receptor (beta chain) was identified in a study of CD8+CD57+ T cells in acquired aplastic anemia. TCR beta VDJ and CDR3 were profiled, and genomic DNA was the template. MiXCR, run by TCRdb on the reads, gives a single entry per CDR3 protein. Found here are over 150,000 distinct CDR3 sequences, less than 60% of them singletons; the top ten hold 12%. This clonotype was picked up a small number of times. Its antigen is currently unknown. It was patients with CD8+CD57+ cell expansion by flow cytometry who were chosen for sequencing. The cohort consisted entirely of patients having severe acquired aplastic anemia. The CDR3 spans 14 residues. With 6 bases removed from V and 1 base from J, the gap between germline ends came to 11 bases. Germline V gene sequence: CDR1 LNHDA, CDR2 SQIVND (reference sequence). Study results and caveats: The study found no significant CD8+ Simpson's diversity difference between patients and controls.

The TCR was taken from a human donor with aplastic anemia. J is TRBJ2-3 and V is TRBV19; a weak D match, TRBD1 (5 bases). The sequenced material came from sorted CD4+, CD8+, or CD8+CD57+ T cells (not recorded which) from PBMCs. For the CDR3, the DNA is TGTGCCAGTAGCCCACAAGGGGGCACAGATACGCAGTATTTT. Translating it yields CASSPQGGTDTQYF.